This TCR beta chain was profiled in a study of response to subunit inactivated influenza vaccine. Study outcomes and limitations: Researchers suggested that each seasonal influenza vaccination recruits few new T cells.

This clonotype has more than one count but fewer than ten. Its specificity is unknown. Deletions cut 5 bases from V and 5 bases from J, with 8 bases between. CDR3 size: 11 residues. Germline-derived CDR1 and CDR2 are SGHRS and YFSETQ. One entry per CDR3 protein, called by TCRdb with MiXCR from the RT-PCR reads. The sample holds 500,000 or so distinct CDR3 sequences, more than 15% seen once. This sequence was found in a man aged 50-75 years who received an inactivated influenza vaccine. The chain is built from TRBV5-1 and TRBJ2-7; a weak D match, TRBD2 (6 bases). The sample here was CD4+ T cells sorted from PBMCs, taken less than 30 months after vaccination. Here the CDR3 DNA reads TGCGCCAGCAGGGGGGGAGACGAGCAGTACTTC. It is translated as CASRGGDEQYF.